The 12 T cell receptor beta chains given below trace back to one sample, sequenced in a study of cytomegalovirus exposure and HLA in healthy donors. PCR involved 60 Vbeta and 13 Jbeta primers. Using immunoSEQ multiplex PCR, the repertoire was profiled, and TCRdb retains in-frame clones only, with some absent. Here the sample spans 150,000 to 200,000 clones, nearly 80% being singletons. The sequenced sample consisted of PBMCs. These receptors came from a woman aged 25 to 39 in good health and CMV-seropositive.

V gene TRBV6-1 combines with J gene TRBJ2-5, with a tentative D call TRBD2 (5 bases). The CDR3 is 13 amino acids. Trimming shortened V by 8 bases and J by 4 bases, and 14 bases separated the two germline ends. The germline gives CDR1 MNHNS, CDR2 SASEGT. This CDR3 reads CASGAHGGETQYF. CDR3 nucleotides: TGTGCCAGCGGCGCCCATGGAGGAGAGACCCAGTACTTC.

This clone occurred once. This chain links TRBV9 with TRBJ2-3; TRBD1 might be the D (5 bases). The V gene lost 4 bases and the J gene lost 2 bases, with 17 bases spanning the gap. Germline V gene lookup returns CDR1 SGDLS and CDR2 YYNGEE. The CDR3 loop spans 16 amino acids. CDR3 loop: CASSPRGPPDTDTQYF. DNA for the CDR3: TGTGCCAGCAGCCCTAGGGGCCCCCCGGACACAGATACGCAGTATTTT. Drawing the rest from reference TRBV9 and TRBJ2-3, the complete variable domain is DSGVTQTPKHLITATGQRVTLRCSPRSGDLSVYWYQQSLDQGLQFLIQYYNGEERAKGNILERFSAQQFPDLHSELNLSSLELGDSALYFCASSPRGPPDTDTQYFGPGTRLTVL.

V is TRBV19 and J is TRBJ1-3; D might be TRBD1 (5 bases). The germline CDR1 and CDR2 sequences are LNHDA and SQIVND (reference sequence). CDR3 length: 12 residues. CDR3 sequence reads: CGSRANRNTIYF. The CDR3 DNA sequence: TGTGGCTCCAGGGCGAATAGGAACACCATATATTTT. Full variable domain (missing parts from reference TRBV19 and TRBJ1-3): DGGITQSPKYLFRKEGQNVTLSCEQNLNHDAMYWYRQDPGQGLRLIYYSQIVNDFQKGDIAEGYSVSREKKESFPLTVTSAQKNPTAFYLCGSRANRNTIYFGEGSWLTVV.

J is TRBJ2-7 and V is TRBV25-1; 9 nucleotides align to TRBD1. In germline, CDR1 is MGHDK, CDR2 SYGVNS. This CDR3 is built from 16 residues. V was pared by 1 base and J by 2 bases, with 6 bases of the junction left unmatched. The CDR3 sequence is CASSESPTGGTYEQYF. CDR3 in DNA: TGTGCCAGCAGTGAATCTCCGACAGGGGGTACCTACGAGCAGTACTTC.

This chain joins TRBV27 and TRBJ2-7; TRBD2 is a possible D gene (5 bases). The CDR3 contains 12 residues. The V gene's germline CDR1 is MNHEY and CDR2 SMNVEV (reference sequence). The V and J ends lost 2 bases and 11 bases respectively, with 13 bases between them. The CDR3 region has the DNA TGTGCCAGCAGTTTAAGTCCGAAGGAGGAGTACTTC. Protein: CASSLSPKEEYF.

This sequence joins TRBV29-1 and TRBJ1-1, with D unclear. CDR3 length equals 12 residues. Germline V gene sequence: CDR1 SQVTM, CDR2 ANQGSEA. Trimming pared 7 bases from V and 3 bases from J, leaving 12 bases between. The CDR3 bases are TGCAGCGCCCGAGGGTGGGACACTGAAGCTTTCTTT. Encoded protein: CSARGWDTEAFF.

The chain has TRBV19 and TRBJ1-2, with 9 bases that match TRBD1. CDR1 is LNHDA and CDR2 is SQIVND in the germline V gene (reference sequence). The J segment lost 8 bases and the V segment lost 6 bases, leaving 13 bases of the junction unmatched. The CDR3 is 15 amino acids. CDR3 in amino acids: CASSPPGDRVYGYTF. The DNA of the CDR3 is TGTGCCAGTAGCCCTCCGGGGGACAGGGTTTACGGCTACACCTTC.

The CDR3 sequence: CASSVGGGTEAFF. CDR3 coding DNA: TGCGCCAGCAGCGTGGGCGGTGGTACTGAAGCTTTCTTT. The chain employs TRBV5-1 and TRBJ1-1, with unresolved D. V lost 4 bases, J lost 5 bases, and 12 bases lay in between. Per the germline V gene, CDR1 is SGHRS and CDR2 is YFSETQ. This CDR3 spans 13 amino acids.

The chain employs TRBV9 and TRBJ1-1; no definite D call. The CDR3 loop spans 14 amino acids. The germline CDR1 and CDR2 sequences are SGDLS and YYNGEE. Trimming shortened V by 0 bases and J by 7 bases, and 13 bases separated the two germline ends. As DNA, the CDR3 is TGTGCCAGCAGCGTAGCTTCCGTCACAGATGAAGCTTTCTTT. Protein product: CASSVASVTDEAFF.

The J gene is TRBJ2-5, the V gene TRBV10-3; D is ambiguous. The V end was cut by 3 bases, the J end by 4 bases, with 9 bases between. The CDR3 length is 13 residues. Germline V lookup: CDR1 ENHRY, CDR2 SYGVKD. The CDR3, as DNA: TGTGCCATCAGTGACCGAAGAGCAGAGACCCAGTACTTC. Its translation is CAISDRRAETQYF.

This chain links TRBV7-9 with TRBJ2-7; D may be TRBD2 (5 bases). V gave up 5 bases and J gave up 1 base, with 15 bases separating them. Germline values: CDR1 SEHNR, CDR2 FQNEAQ (reference sequence). CDR3 length: 15 amino acids. The CDR3 reads CASSPGLENSYEQYF. For the CDR3, the DNA is TGTGCCAGCAGCCCCGGACTGGAAAATTCCTACGAGCAGTACTTC.

V and J are TRBV19 and TRBJ2-7; 12 bases align to TRBD1. Unmatched junction bases numbered 2, after V lost 0 bases and J lost 2 bases. CDR1 is LNHDA and CDR2 is SQIVND in the germline V gene (reference sequence). The CDR3 loop spans 16 amino acids. CDR3 DNA sequence: TGTGCCAGTAGTATAGACGGGACAGGGGGCACCTACGAGCAGTACTTC. Translation: CASSIDGTGGTYEQYF.